This record covers a single T cell receptor (beta chain). Its antigen remains unknown. Other DNA sequences of this sample code for an identical CDR3. Germline lookup yields CDR1 KGHSH and CDR2 LQKENI. The V and J ends lost 3 bases and 1 base, in that order; junction bases with no gene match: 2. The CDR3 has 14 residues. All the patients suffered relapse after autologous stem cell transplantation, and brentuximab vedotin exposure differed. Assay: immunoSEQ multiplex PCR; the TCRdb copy retains only in-frame clones and omits some. The sample shows about 30,000 clones, about 70% of them seen only once. This sample is drawn from a study of PD-1 blockade in classical Hodgkin lymphoma. Notes on the study in general: By C4D1, diversity of CD4+ TCRs had risen significantly, whereas that of CD8+ TCRs had not.

The gene calls are TRBV18 and TRBJ1-1; 7 bases are a match to TRBD1. Here the sequenced sample was peripheral blood mononuclear cells (PBMCs), taken before the second cycle of nivolumab. This receptor was taken from a human donor with classical Hodgkin lymphoma. The CDR3 spells CASSPGTENTEAFF. Written as DNA, the CDR3 is TGTGCCAGCTCACCGGGGACAGAGAACACTGAAGCTTTCTTT.